This T cell receptor beta chain came from a study of T cells in women clearing cervical HPV infection. Here immunoSEQ multiplex PCR was the method, and the copy in TCRdb shows in-frame clones only, minus some. The sample totals roughly 30,000 clones; its top ten clones hold 6.8%. As for this clone: Read data end 3 residues before the CDR3 end; the end is taken from the germline J gene.

The CDR3 is 14 residues long. Germline CDR1 DFQATT, CDR2 SNEGSKA (reference sequence). The sequenced material came from blood buffy coat. This chain connects TRBV20-1 to TRBJ2-3; 8 bases fit TRBD2. The receptor was isolated from a woman between 18 and 70 years old with a cervical HPV16 infection that either progressed to CIN3+ or cleared (not recorded which). CDR3 sequence: CSARNPGTSETQYF. CDR3 DNA (partial): TGCAGTGCTAGGAACCCCGGGACTAGTGAGACG.